The 10 T cell receptor beta chains below come from one sample, sequenced in a study of shared clonotypes between healthy human individuals. Assay used: immunoSEQ multiplex PCR; TCRdb lists only in-frame clones, some missing. The sample holds some 1 million clones, around 76% seen once. Sequencing was carried out using memory CD4+ T cells sorted from blood. As for subset: CD45RA-negative fraction. The receptors were sampled from a man aged 18 to 35 in good health.

This clone was detected many times. At the DNA level, this CDR3 is encoded by other sequences in the same sample as well. This chain links TRBV27 with TRBJ1-6; the D gene is possibly TRBD1 (5 bases). The CDR3 spans 13 residues. Trimming removed 4 bases from V and 4 bases from J, with 5 bases in between. Germline lookup yields CDR1 MNHEY and CDR2 SMNVEV (reference sequence). The CDR3 loop reads CASSSGYNSPLHF. The CDR3 DNA follows: TGTGCCAGCAGTTCAGGGTATAATTCACCCCTCCACTTT.

This sequence joins TRBV27 and TRBJ2-3, with a possible D match to TRBD1 (9 bases). The CDR3 length is 18 residues. V lost 5 bases and J 2 bases, leaving 23 bases between the germline ends. The germline V gene encodes CDR1 MNHEY and CDR2 SMNVEV (reference sequence). CDR3: CASSRDRASRGDTDTQYF. In DNA form, the CDR3 reads TGTGCCAGCAGTCGGGACAGGGCCTCGCGGGGGGACACAGATACGCAGTATTTT.

The chain's CDR3 is CASSLDSEQFF. CDR3 sequence (DNA): TGTGCCAGCAGCTTAGACTCGGAGCAGTTCTTC. V gene TRBV7-8 combines with J gene TRBJ2-1; unclear D gene. V lost 1 base, J lost 10 bases, and 5 bases lay in between. The germline V gene encodes CDR1 SGHVS and CDR2 FQNEAQ. The CDR3 has 11 amino acids.

With regard to this clone: The sample contains more than one DNA sequence encoding this CDR3. The chain joins TRBV18 to TRBJ1-2, with D unresolved. Germline V gene sequence: CDR1 KGHSH, CDR2 LQKENI. V lost 4 bases and J 2 bases, leaving 8 bases between the germline ends. The CDR3 runs 13 residues. The CDR3 bases are TGTGCCAGCTCACTGGACCAGAACTATGGCTACACCTTC. It specifies CASSLDQNYGYTF.

This clone was picked up one time. The chain has TRBV5-1 and TRBJ2-3; D could derive from TRBD1 or TRBD2 (5 bases each). The V end was cut by 4 bases, the J end by 2 bases, with 14 bases between. CDR3 length equals 15 residues. Germline lookup yields CDR1 SGHRS and CDR2 YFSETQ. The CDR3 sequence is CASSGGGDPTDTQYF. The CDR3, as DNA: TGCGCCAGCAGCGGAGGTGGGGACCCCACAGATACGCAGTATTTT.

The chain has TRBV5-1 and TRBJ2-5; D is unclear. CDR3 length: 14 residues. Trimming took 0 bases from V and 4 from J, leaving 10 bases between them. The germline V gene has CDR1 SGHRS and CDR2 YFSETQ. CDR3 DNA sequence: TGCGCCAGCAGCTTGGATCTGGGTGGAGAGACCCAGTACTTC. Protein: CASSLDLGGETQYF. The full variable domain, with the rest looked up from reference TRBV5-1 and TRBJ2-5, is KAGVTQTPRYLIKTRGQQVTLSCSPISGHRSVSWYQQTPGQGLQFLFEYFSETQRNKGNFPGRFSGRQFSNSRSEMNVSTLELGDSALYLCASSLDLGGETQYFGPGTRLLVL.

Note on this clone: A read error may produce the germline difference seen at one junction end. The rearrangement uses TRBV7-7 and TRBJ2-7; tentative D call: TRBD2 (5 bases). CDR1 is SSHAT, CDR2 FNYEAQ, per germline (reference sequence). The length of the CDR3 is 14 residues. Here the CDR3 reads CASSLGPGTYEQYF. CDR3 bases: TGTGCTAGCAGCTTAGGCCCGGGAACCTACGAGCAGTACTTC.

The chain combines TRBV9 with TRBJ2-2, with D uncertain. Germline CDR1 and CDR2: SGDLS and YYNGEE. The V end was cut by 7 bases, the J end by 1 base, with 5 bases between. The CDR3 has 12 residues. The CDR3 bases are TGTGCCAGCGACGGGAACACCGGGGAGCTGTTTTTT. Residues: CASDGNTGELFF.

V and J are TRBV4-3 and TRBJ1-5; D is possibly TRBD1 (6 bases). The CDR3 is made up of 15 amino acids. Germline V lookup: CDR1 LGHNA, CDR2 YSLEER. V shed 1 base and J shed 2 bases, with 9 bases lying between them. The DNA of the CDR3 is TGCGCCAGCAGCCAAGGGGAGGGGGGCAATCAGCCCCAGCATTTT. Translation gives CASSQGEGGNQPQHF.

The rearrangement links TRBV10-3 to TRBJ1-5, with 7 bases lining up with TRBD1. The CDR3 runs to 13 residues. CDR1 and CDR2 from the germline V gene are ENHRY and SYGVKD. V shed 10 bases and J 2 bases; nucleotides not matched to a gene: 5. CDR3 loop: CATQTGGNQPQHF. The DNA for the CDR3 is TGTGCCACACAAACAGGGGGCAATCAGCCCCAGCATTTT.